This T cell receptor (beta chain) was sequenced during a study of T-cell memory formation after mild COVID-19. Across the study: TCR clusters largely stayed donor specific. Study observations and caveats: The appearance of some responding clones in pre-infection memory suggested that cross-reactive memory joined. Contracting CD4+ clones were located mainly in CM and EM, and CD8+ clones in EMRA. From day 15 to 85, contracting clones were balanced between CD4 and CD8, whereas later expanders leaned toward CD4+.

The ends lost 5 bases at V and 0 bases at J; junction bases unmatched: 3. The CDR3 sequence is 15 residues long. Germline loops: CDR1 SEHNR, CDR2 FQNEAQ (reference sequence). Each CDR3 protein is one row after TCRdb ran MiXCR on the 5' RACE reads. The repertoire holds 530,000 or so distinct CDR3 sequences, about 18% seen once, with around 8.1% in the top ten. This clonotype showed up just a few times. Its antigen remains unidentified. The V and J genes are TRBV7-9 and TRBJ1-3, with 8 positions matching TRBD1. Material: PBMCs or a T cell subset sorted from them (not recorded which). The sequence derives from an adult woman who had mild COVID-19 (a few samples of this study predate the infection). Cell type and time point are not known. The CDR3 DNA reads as TGTGCCAGCAGCCCGGGACAGGTCTCTGGAAACACCATATATTTT. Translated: CASSPGQVSGNTIYF.